The 15 T cell receptor beta chains below all came from one sample that was sequenced in a study of blood T cells in healthy people across ages. Together with a sample-barcoded 5' primer, a J-beta primer mix was included in a second PCR lasting roughly 6 to 12 cycles. TCRdb reanalysed the 5' RACE reads using MiXCR and keeps one entry per CDR3 protein. Here the sample spans about 840,000 distinct CDR3 sequences, roughly 28% being singletons. These data are also associated with another study on T cells of mothers and their children.

The material sequenced was blood. All receptors derive from a woman aged 40-49 years in good health.

This clonotype was found a few times. The chain is built from TRBV7-2 and TRBJ1-2, with D uncertain. The germline gives CDR1 SGHTA, CDR2 FQGNSA. The CDR3 spans 13 residues. The V and J ends lost 5 bases and 7 bases respectively, with 14 bases between them. DNA for the CDR3: TGTGCCAGCAGCCAGACCGGGAGGGTTGGCTACACCTTC. This translates into CASSQTGRVGYTF. Variable domain in full (rest from reference TRBV7-2 and TRBJ1-2): GAGVSQSPSNKVTEKGKDVELRCDPISGHTALYWYRQSLGQGLEFLIYFQGNSAPDKSGLPSDRFSAERTGGSVSTLTIQRTQQEDSAVYLCASSQTGRVGYTFGSGTRLTVV.

V is TRBV20-1 and J is TRBJ2-1; 8 positions agree with TRBD2. The V segment lost 2 bases and the J segment 13 bases; nucleotides outside the gene matches: 10. The CDR3 is made up of 13 amino acids. Germline CDR1 DFQATT, CDR2 SNEGSKA (reference sequence). This CDR3 reads CSARLSGVPNQFF. The CDR3 coding sequence is TGCAGTGCTAGACTTAGCGGGGTCCCCAATCAGTTCTTC.

As for this clonotype: A clone one base away is much larger, so this may be a read error. The chain recombines TRBV20-1 with TRBJ2-1, with 9 bases identical to TRBD2. Germline lookup yields CDR1 DFQATT and CDR2 SNEGSKA (reference sequence). Losses at the gene ends were 3 bases for V and 6 bases for J; bases not matched to a gene: 6. CDR3 size: 14 residues. CDR3 nucleotide sequence: TGCAGTGCTAGCCCCCTAGCGGGGACCAATGAGCAGTTCTTC. Translating it yields CSASPLAGTNEQFF.

This clonotype was detected only a few times. The chain combines TRBV24-1 with TRBJ2-5; 7 bases fit TRBD1. The CDR3 loop spans 14 amino acids. CDR1 is KGHDR, CDR2 SFDVKD, per germline. After removal of 4 bases from V and 5 bases from J, the junction contained 6 bases not matched to a gene. The CDR3 bases are TGTGCCACCAGTGACAAAGGCAGGGGGGAGACCCAGTACTTC. It translates to CATSDKGRGETQYF.

The chain carries TRBV9 and TRBJ2-3; possible D gene TRBD1, 5 bases. V dropped 0 bases and J dropped 8 bases, with 16 bases sitting between them. Germline CDR1 and CDR2: SGDLS and YYNGEE. The CDR3 has 15 amino acids. As DNA, the CDR3 is TGTGCCAGCAGCGTAGCTACCATAGGGGCAGGTACGCAGTATTTT. Amino acids: CASSVATIGAGTQYF.

A word on this clonotype: Being one base from a much bigger clone, this may be a read error. In DNA form, the CDR3 reads TGTGCCAGCAGCCCCTCAGGACAGTTTCATGGCTACACCTTC. This encodes CASSPSGQFHGYTF. This chain joins TRBV12-3 or TRBV12-4 and TRBJ1-2, with a tentative D call TRBD1 (6 bases). Trimming removed 6 bases at V and 6 bases at J, with 17 bases between. The CDR3 has 14 amino acids.

This rearrangement joins TRBV24-1 to TRBJ2-1; D is uncertain. The CDR3 spans 15 residues. Deletions cut 5 bases from V and 5 bases from J, with 15 bases between. The germline CDR1 and CDR2 sequences are KGHDR and SFDVKD. CDR3 protein: CATSGTAGSHNEQFF. The CDR3 DNA is TGTGCCACCAGTGGCACCGCTGGATCGCACAATGAGCAGTTCTTC.

The chain carries TRBV28 and TRBJ1-5; 8 bases are a match to TRBD1. The CDR3 covers 16 residues. Losses at the gene ends were 7 bases for V and 6 bases for J; bases not matched to a gene: 14. The germline V gene has CDR1 MDHEN and CDR2 SYDVKM. In DNA form, the CDR3 reads TGTGCCAGCACACCTTGGGCAGGGGGCAGGGCTCAGCCCCAGCATTTT. Translated: CASTPWAGGRAQPQHF.

A remark on this clonotype: The junction differs from germline at one of its ends, possibly a read error. The chain joins TRBV12-3 or TRBV12-4 to TRBJ1-2; tentative D call: TRBD1 (6 bases). The CDR3 contains 13 residues. DNA for the CDR3: TGTGCCAGCAGTTTACGTGAGACAGGAGGCTGCACCTTC. Protein product: CASSLRETGGCTF.

This clonotype showed up just once. The J gene is TRBJ2-3, the V gene TRBV29-1, with D tentatively TRBD1 (7 bases). This CDR3 has 17 amino acids. The V end lost 0 bases, the J end lost 2 bases, and 18 bases lay between the germline ends. The germline gives CDR1 SQVTM, CDR2 ANQGSEA. The CDR3 bases are TGCAGCGTTGAAGATCAGGGGGGACAGTCCTACACAGATACGCAGTATTTT. Translated, it gives CSVEDQGGQSYTDTQYF.

This clonotype has more than one count but fewer than ten. V is TRBV20-1 and J is TRBJ2-1; D could derive from TRBD1 or TRBD2 (5 bases each). Trimming took 6 bases from V and 4 from J, leaving 19 bases between them. CDR1 and CDR2 from the germline V gene are DFQATT and SNEGSKA (reference sequence). The CDR3 loop spans 15 amino acids. CDR3 in DNA: TGCAGTGCCCCCCCAGCCGGGGCCGTGTACAATGAGCAGTTCTTC. The encoded protein is CSAPPAGAVYNEQFF.

V gene TRBV7-9 combines with J gene TRBJ2-2; possible D gene TRBD2, 5 bases. The CDR3 totals 15 residues. The germline V gene encodes CDR1 SEHNR and CDR2 FQNEAQ (reference sequence). V lost 5 bases to trimming and J lost 6 bases, with 16 bases between them. CDR3 amino acids: CASSLTQARAGELFF. For the CDR3, the DNA is TGTGCCAGCAGCCTAACTCAAGCGAGGGCCGGGGAGCTGTTTTTT.

The J gene is TRBJ1-1, the V gene TRBV7-9, with TRBD1 matching over 10 bases. The CDR3 sequence is 17 residues long. The junction had 9 bases not matched to a gene; V was cut back by 5 bases and J by 0 bases. Per the germline V gene, CDR1 is SEHNR and CDR2 is FQNEAQ (reference sequence). As DNA, the CDR3 is TGTGCCAGCAGCCTTCACCCGGACAGGGGGTTGAACACTGAAGCTTTCTTT. Protein sequence: CASSLHPDRGLNTEAFF. Variable domain in full (rest from reference TRBV7-9 and TRBJ1-1): DTGVSQNPRHKITKRGQNVTFRCDPISEHNRLYWYRQTLGQGPEFLTYFQNEAQLEKSRLLSDRFSAERPKGSFSTLEIQRTEQGDSAMYLCASSLHPDRGLNTEAFFGQGTRLTVV.

A few counts support this clonotype. This could be a read error, since a much larger clone is one nucleotide away. V is TRBV15 and J is TRBJ2-7, with D tentatively TRBD2 (6 bases). CDR3 size: 12 residues. V shed 0 bases and J shed 12 bases, with 12 bases lying between them. Looked up from germline, CDR1 is LNHNV and CDR2 is YYDKDF (reference sequence). CDR3 bases: TGTGCCACCAGCAGAGATCGCGGGGACTTGTACTTC. This encodes CATSRDRGDLYF.

The rearrangement links TRBV13 to TRBJ2-5, with a tentative D call TRBD2 (5 bases). The V gene's germline CDR1 is PRHDT and CDR2 FYEKMQ (reference sequence). CDR3 length: 11 residues. Trimming took off 2 bases at V and 13 bases at J, with 11 bases between the two ends. The CDR3 bases are TGTGCCAGCAGCTTATCACTAGTCATGTACTTC. It codes for CASSLSLVMYF.